These 26 T cell receptor beta chains were all obtained from the same sample, sequenced in a study of low-dose radiotherapy and immunotherapy resistance in tumors. With TRAV- and TRBV-specific primers, first-strand cDNA was made, covering the alpha and beta chains. Over 20 PCR cycles, TCRs were amplified from a constant-region primer and V-primer adapter. TCRdb processed the reads anew with MiXCR; each CDR3 protein has one entry. The data hold about 20,000 distinct CDR3 sequences, with approximately 79% observed a single time. The receptor set was obtained from a human donor with advanced metastatic prostate, ovarian, gallbladder or colorectal cancer (not recorded which). This table probably holds off-target reads from a library built for another chain.

The genes are TRBV25-1 and TRBJ1-2, with D perhaps TRBD1 (6 bases). The V end lost 7 bases, the J end lost 6 bases, and 24 bases lay between the germline ends. Looked up from germline, CDR1 is MGHDK and CDR2 is SYGVNS. The CDR3 runs 16 residues. The CDR3 protein is CASTSTGDRPLDGYTF. Written as DNA, the CDR3 is TGTGCCAGCACTTCGACAGGTGACCGACCTTTGGATGGCTACACCTTC.

This chain uses TRBV13 with TRBJ2-1, with 10 bases matching TRBD2. Germline trimming cut 6 bases from V and 3 bases from J; bases unmatched to any gene: 2. Germline CDR1 and CDR2: PRHDT and FYEKMQ (reference sequence). The CDR3 extends over 14 amino acids. The CDR3 protein is CASSRTSGYNEQFF. The DNA for the CDR3 is TGTGCCAGCAGTCGGACTAGCGGCTACAATGAGCAGTTCTTC.

The rearrangement joins TRBV4-2 to TRBJ2-7; 9 positions match TRBD2. Germline CDR1 and CDR2: LGHNA and YNFKEQ. The J segment lost 4 bases and the V segment lost 1 base, leaving 5 bases of the junction unmatched. There are 15 residues in the CDR3. The CDR3: CASSQVGLAGYEQYF. The CDR3 coding sequence is TGTGCCAGCAGCCAAGTAGGGCTAGCGGGGTACGAGCAGTACTTC.

This rearrangement joins TRBV6-5 to TRBJ1-5; no clear D. In germline, CDR1 is MNHEY, CDR2 SVGAGI. The length of the CDR3 is 18 residues. V lost 6 bases, J lost 2 bases, and 23 bases lay in between. The CDR3 sequence: CASRKNAGNHYGNQPQHF. The CDR3 DNA reads as TGTGCCAGCAGAAAAAACGCCGGGAACCACTACGGCAATCAGCCCCAGCATTTT.

This clonotype showed up just a few times. The chain has TRBV28 and TRBJ1-5, with unresolved D. The CDR3 consists of 12 residues. Trimming took 3 bases from V and 6 from J, leaving 6 bases between them. Per the germline V gene, CDR1 is MDHEN and CDR2 is SYDVKM. In DNA form, the CDR3 reads TGTGCCAGCAGTTTGGGAAGTCAGCCCCAGCATTTT. Its protein product is CASSLGSQPQHF.

This clonotype appeared a few times. This CDR3 is CASSFLAQNLRTDTQYF. The CDR3 nucleotides read TGCGCCAGCAGCTTTCTAGCGCAAAATCTTCGCACAGATACGCAGTATTTT. The J gene is TRBJ2-3, the V gene TRBV5-1, with a possible D match to TRBD2 (6 bases). This CDR3 spans 17 amino acids. CDR1 is SGHRS, CDR2 YFSETQ, per germline. Trimming pared 2 bases from V and 1 base from J, leaving 17 bases between.

This clonotype has a single count. The rearrangement uses TRBV6-2 or TRBV6-3 and TRBJ1-1; TRBD1 matches at 11 bases. The germline V gene has CDR1 MNHEY and CDR2 SVGEGT. The length of the CDR3 is 19 residues. V gave up 0 bases and J gave up 2 bases; unmatched junction bases: 11. CDR3 loop: CASSYSDRGRRRLNTEAFF. DNA for the CDR3: TGTGCCAGCAGTTACTCGGACAGGGGGCGAAGAAGATTAAACACTGAAGCTTTCTTT.

The genes are TRBV12-3 or TRBV12-4 and TRBJ2-2; 9 bases fit TRBD2. This CDR3 contains 15 residues. J gave up 5 bases and V 5 bases, and 6 bases lay outside the gene matches. The CDR3 here is CASSLGLAPTGELFF. CDR3 sequence (DNA): TGTGCCAGCAGTCTCGGACTAGCGCCGACCGGGGAGCTGTTTTTT.

The V gene is TRBV30, the J gene TRBJ1-2; 7 nucleotides align to TRBD1. CDR1 and CDR2 from the germline V gene are GTSNPN and SVGIG (reference sequence). The CDR3 totals 12 residues. V shed 0 bases, J shed 9 bases, and the junction held 4 bases outside the gene matches. CDR3 sequence reads: CAWSVTGASYTF. The CDR3 nucleotides read TGTGCCTGGAGTGTAACAGGGGCAAGCTACACCTTC.

Details on this clonotype: The junction differs from germline at one of its ends, possibly a read error. The V gene is TRBV27, the J gene TRBJ1-1, with D possibly matching TRBD1 (5 bases). Germline V CDR1 and CDR2: MNHEY, SMNVEV (reference sequence). CDR3 size: 13 residues. CDR3 sequence (DNA): TGTGCCACCAGTGACAGTTGGACCACTGAAGCTTTCTTT. Amino acid sequence: CATSDSWTTEAFF.

The V and J genes are TRBV5-1 and TRBJ1-2; no clear D gene. The germline V and J ends were trimmed by 2 bases and 4 bases, with 15 bases remaining between them. This CDR3 has 15 amino acids. Looked up from germline, CDR1 is SGHRS and CDR2 is YFSETQ. The chain's CDR3 is CASSLVAQNAYGYTF. The CDR3 bases are TGCGCCAGCAGCTTAGTAGCGCAGAACGCCTATGGCTACACCTTC.

The rearrangement links TRBV29-1 to TRBJ1-1; D might be TRBD1 (5 bases). The CDR3 is made up of 11 amino acids. Trimming cost V 7 bases and J 1 base, with 7 bases left between them. Germline assignment: CDR1 SQVTM and CDR2 ANQGSEA. CDR3 residues: CSGQPNTEAFF. The CDR3 DNA reads TGCAGCGGACAGCCGAACACTGAAGCTTTCTTT.

The rearrangement uses TRBV12-3 or TRBV12-4 and TRBJ2-3, with D tentatively TRBD2 (7 bases). This CDR3 has 13 residues. Trimming took off 7 bases at V and 5 bases at J, with 13 bases between the two ends. The CDR3 sequence: CASTGGRRDTQYF. CDR3 bases: TGTGCCAGCACCGGGGGGCGGAGAGATACGCAGTATTTT.

The rearrangement links TRBV28 to TRBJ1-5, with D unclear. This CDR3 comprises 11 residues. The germline V gene has CDR1 MDHEN and CDR2 SYDVKM. V shed 9 bases and J shed 5 bases, with 8 bases lying between them. CDR3 sequence reads: CASAGYQPQHF. As DNA, the CDR3 is TGTGCCAGTGCAGGTTATCAGCCCCAGCATTTT.

This chain joins TRBV6-6 and TRBJ1-3; 7 nucleotides align to TRBD1. Trimming at V came to 5 bases and at J to 2 bases, leaving 6 bases not matched to a gene. This CDR3 region has 15 residues. Germline V gives CDR1 MNHNY, CDR2 SVGAGI (reference sequence). CDR3 DNA: TGTGCCAGCAGTCGCGACAGGGCCGCTGGAAACACCATATATTTT. Translation gives CASSRDRAAGNTIYF.

The chain has TRBV3-1 and TRBJ1-5; 7 bases align to TRBD1. Germline-derived CDR1 and CDR2 are LGHDT and YNNKEL (reference sequence). J was trimmed by 1 base and V by 4 bases; bases with no gene match: 1. CDR3 length: 14 amino acids. The chain's CDR3 is CASSRGQSNQPQHF. The CDR3 DNA follows: TGTGCCAGCAGCCGGGGACAGAGCAATCAGCCCCAGCATTTT.

This clonotype came up once. V usage is TRBV14 and J usage is TRBJ1-2, with D possibly TRBD1 on 6 matching bases. V lost 5 bases, J lost 9 bases, and 13 bases lay in between. The germline V gene has CDR1 SGHDN and CDR2 FVKESK. This CDR3 contains 12 residues. CDR3 amino acids: CASSTGPGSYTF. As DNA, the CDR3 is TGTGCCAGCAGCACAGGGCCCGGGAGCTACACCTTC.

The chain combines TRBV18 with TRBJ2-6, with no clear D. This CDR3 has 13 residues. In germline, CDR1 is KGHSH, CDR2 LQKENI. Trimming took off 5 bases at V and 0 bases at J, with 2 bases between the two ends. The CDR3 loop is CASSISGANVLTF. CDR3 nucleotide sequence: TGTGCCAGCTCAATCTCTGGGGCCAACGTCCTGACTTTC. The complete variable domain, with remaining parts taken from reference TRBV18 and TRBJ2-6, reads NAGVMQNPRHLVRRRGQEARLRCSPMKGHSHVYWYRQLPEEGLKFMVYLQKENIIDESGMPKERFSAEFPKEGPSILRIQQVVRGDSAAYFCASSISGANVLTFGAGSRLTVL.

This clonotype was observed once. The rearrangement links TRBV5-1 to TRBJ1-5; TRBD1 is a possible D gene (6 bases). CDR1 SGHRS and CDR2 YFSETQ come from the germline V gene. The V end was cut by 8 bases, the J end by 6 bases, with 15 bases between. This CDR3 has 13 amino acids. CDR3 amino acids: CASARQVGQPQHF. The CDR3 DNA reads as TGCGCCAGTGCTAGACAGGTGGGTCAGCCCCAGCATTTT. Drawing the rest from reference TRBV5-1 and TRBJ1-5, the complete variable domain is KAGVTQTPRYLIKTRGQQVTLSCSPISGHRSVSWYQQTPGQGLQFLFEYFSETQRNKGNFPGRFSGRQFSNSRSEMNVSTLELGDSALYLCASARQVGQPQHFGDGTRLSIL.

The chain couples TRBV7-6 to TRBJ2-1, with D perhaps matching TRBD2 (7 bases). V was cut by 1 base and J by 0 bases, with 13 bases left in between. The length of the CDR3 is 17 residues. CDR1 and CDR2 (germline): SGHVS, FNYEAQ. The CDR3 DNA follows: TGTGCCAGCAGCTTAGAAAGGGGGGGGACCTCCTACAATGAGCAGTTCTTC. This sequence encodes CASSLERGGTSYNEQFF.

The V gene is TRBV28, the J gene TRBJ1-2; D is uncertain. Germline assignment: CDR1 MDHEN and CDR2 SYDVKM. The CDR3 has 15 amino acids. The V end lost 2 bases, the J end lost 7 bases, and 17 bases lay between the germline ends. CDR3 nucleotide sequence: TGTGCCAGCAGTTTAGGAGCGACGGAAAGCGGTGGCTACACCTTC. The encoded protein is CASSLGATESGGYTF.

V and J are TRBV6-1 and TRBJ1-1; D not certain. Germline V gene lookup returns CDR1 MNHNS and CDR2 SASEGT. This CDR3 comprises 14 residues. The germline V and J ends were trimmed by 5 bases and 4 bases, with 14 bases remaining between them. The CDR3 is CASSYHPTRTEAFF. The CDR3 nucleotides are TGTGCCAGCAGTTACCATCCGACGCGCACTGAAGCTTTCTTT.

V and J are TRBV28 and TRBJ2-7; tentatively, D is TRBD2 (5 bases). The V end lost 6 bases, the J end lost 3 bases, and 6 bases lay between the germline ends. The CDR3 consists of 11 residues. CDR1 MDHEN and CDR2 SYDVKM come from the germline V gene. DNA for the CDR3: TGTGCCAGCAGCCGGGGCTACGAGCAGTACTTC. This codes for CASSRGYEQYF.

The rearrangement joins TRBV20-1 to TRBJ1-1, with a tentative D call TRBD1 (6 bases). The germline CDR1 and CDR2 sequences are DFQATT and SNEGSKA (reference sequence). The V end lost 1 base, the J end lost 9 bases, and 9 bases lay between the germline ends. The CDR3 is 11 residues long. The CDR3 DNA sequence: TGCAGTGCTAGAGTAGGACAGAAAGCTTTCTTT. Translating gives CSARVGQKAFF.

V is TRBV7-1 and J is TRBJ2-7; D is ambiguous. TRBV7-1 is an ORF, with its function uncertain. Trimming shortened V by 5 bases and J by 4 bases, and 18 bases separated the two germline ends. The CDR3 loop spans 15 amino acids. The CDR3 spells CASSLEWPLSYEQYF. The CDR3 nucleotides read TGTGCCAGCAGCCTTGAGTGGCCGCTGTCTTACGAGCAGTACTTC.

V is TRBV29-1 and J is TRBJ1-3; TRBD1 matches at 7 bases. Germline CDR1 reads SQVTM; CDR2 reads ANQGSEA. V was pared by 4 bases and J by 4 bases, with 4 bases of the junction left unmatched. This CDR3 spans 13 amino acids. This CDR3 is CSVGQGGGNTIYF. CDR3 DNA: TGCAGCGTTGGACAGGGCGGGGGAAACACCATATATTTT.